In its sample, the clone carrying this T cell receptor beta chain was seen a few times. The antigen remains undetermined. This specimen belongs to a study of blood T cells in healthy people across ages. General study findings and limits: Per million T cells, TCR beta diversity dropped roughly linearly as age increased. A strong correlation was found between TCR beta diversity and the percentage of naive T cells.

The use of a sample-barcoded 5' primer and a J-beta primer mix characterized a second PCR of about 7 to 12 cycles. TCRdb reprocessed the 5' RACE reads via MiXCR and lists one record per CDR3 protein. Here the sample spans approximately 1,000,000 distinct CDR3 sequences, under 55% being singletons. This CDR3 has 15 residues. Trimming stripped 0 bases from V and 5 bases from J, with 11 bases between. The germline CDR1 and CDR2 sequences are SGHRS and YFSETQ. The sequence came from a woman in her fifties or sixties in good health. Sequencing was performed on blood. This sequence joins TRBV5-1 and TRBJ1-4, with a possible D match to TRBD1 (6 bases). CDR3 in DNA: TGCGCCAGCAGCTTGGCCGGACAGAAAAATGAAAAACTGTTTTTT. As protein: CASSLAGQKNEKLFF.